The TCR beta chain described here comes from a study of control samples from healthy donors and cancer patients. Germline V gives CDR1 SGDLS, CDR2 YYNGEE. The CDR3 is 15 amino acids. V dropped 4 bases and J dropped 2; count of bases not matched to a gene: 6. Data came from immunoSEQ multiplex PCR; TCRdb stores just in-frame clones and leaves some out. The sample contains around 170,000 clones, 70% to 90% of which appear only once. The sequenced sample consisted of blood. The receptor was isolated from a woman aged 30 to 39 in good health. The chain is built from TRBV9 and TRBJ2-5; 9 bases fit TRBD2. The CDR3 here is CASSFSGGGQETQYF. CDR3 nucleotides: TGTGCCAGCAGCTTTAGCGGGGGAGGGCAAGAGACCCAGTACTTC.